The 12 T cell receptor beta chains listed next were all sequenced from one sample in a study of CD8 T cells in ankylosing spondylitis. These TCRs are of unknown antigen specificity. TCRdb called the 5' RACE reads again in MiXCR, with one record for every CDR3 protein. This sample has tens of thousands of distinct CDR3 sequences; about 8.1% occur once, and the top ten carry approximately 30%. General observations from the study: One TCR beta motif, made up of 7 or 8 highly homologous variants, appeared characteristic of ankylosing spondylitis blood.

The sample comprised blood, either unsorted or a sorted T cell fraction (not recorded which). The receptors stem from a male donor with ankylosing spondylitis.

This sequence joins TRBV29-1 and TRBJ2-3; 8 positions agree with TRBD2. V dropped 5 bases and J dropped 0; count of bases not matched to a gene: 4. CDR1 and CDR2 from the germline V gene are SQVTM and ANQGSEA. This CDR3 is built from 14 residues. CDR3 protein: CSVLLADSTDTQYF. The CDR3 DNA reads as TGCAGCGTTTTACTAGCGGACAGCACAGATACGCAGTATTTT.

The chain has TRBV3-1 and TRBJ1-2, with D uncertain. Germline V lookup: CDR1 LGHDT, CDR2 YNNKEL (reference sequence). The CDR3 spans 16 residues. V was trimmed by 0 bases and J by 4 bases, leaving 15 bases between them. The CDR3 sequence: CASSQDVSGSLYGYTF. CDR3 DNA: TGTGCCAGCAGCCAAGATGTGTCAGGAAGCCTCTATGGCTACACCTTC. The full variable domain, in which reference TRBV3-1 and TRBJ1-2 provide the parts outside the CDR3, is DTAVSQTPKYLVTQMGNDKSIKCEQNLGHDTMYWYKQDSKKFLKIMFSYNNKELIINETVPNRFSPKSPDKAHLNLHINSLELGDSAVYFCASSQDVSGSLYGYTFGSGTRLTVV.

The chain employs TRBV6-1 and TRBJ2-3, with 7 bases aligning to TRBD2. V lost 6 bases to trimming and J lost 0 bases; unmatched junction nucleotides: 15. The germline V gene encodes CDR1 MNHNS and CDR2 SASEGT. The CDR3 consists of 18 residues. The CDR3, as DNA: TGTGCCAGCAGACGATTTGGGCGGGAGACAGCTAGCACAGATACGCAGTATTTT. Its protein product is CASRRFGRETASTDTQYF.

This clonotype was seen more than once but under ten times. V gene TRBV20-1 combines with J gene TRBJ2-3; 16 bases line up with TRBD2. Looked up from germline, CDR1 is DFQATT and CDR2 is SNEGSKA (reference sequence). This CDR3 has 16 residues. Trimming cost V 6 bases and J 0 bases; bases outside gene matches: 3. CDR3 residues: CSAPGLAGGSTDTQYF. The CDR3 DNA is TGCAGTGCACCGGGACTAGCGGGAGGGAGCACAGATACGCAGTATTTT.

This clonotype was detected ten times or more. The chain recombines TRBV5-5 with TRBJ2-1; possibly TRBD1 or TRBD2 for D (6 bases each). Germline V gene lookup returns CDR1 SGHKS and CDR2 YYEKEE (reference sequence). CDR3 length equals 15 residues. Trimming removed 0 bases from V and 8 bases from J, with 15 bases in between. CDR3 bases: TGTGCCAGCAGCTTGGGACCCAAAAGGGGGGATGAGCAGTTCTTC. The encoded protein is CASSLGPKRGDEQFF.

In regard to this clonotype: A much more abundant neighbour one base away suggests this may be a read error. This CDR3 reads CARSFTFAGLAGHNEQFF. Here the CDR3 DNA reads TGTGCCCGCAGTTTTACGTTTGCGGGGCTAGCGGGGCACAATGAGCAGTTCTTC. The chain recombines TRBV12-3 or TRBV12-4 with TRBJ2-1, with 9 bases lining up with TRBD2. The CDR3 has 18 amino acids.

The V gene is TRBV7-2, the J gene TRBJ2-3, with 8 bases matching TRBD2. V gave up 5 bases and J gave up 1 base; unmatched junction bases: 5. There are 15 residues in the CDR3. CDR1 and CDR2 (germline): SGHTA, FQGNSA. The CDR3 coding sequence is TGTGCCAGCAGCCAACCGACTAGCGGCACAGATACGCAGTATTTT. Protein sequence: CASSQPTSGTDTQYF.

This clonotype was counted at least ten times. Mismatch with germline at one junction end may stem from a read error. The chain joins TRBV27 to TRBJ1-1; 8 bases are a match to TRBD1. This CDR3 has 16 amino acids. The germline CDR1 and CDR2 sequences are MNHEY and SMNVEV (reference sequence). CDR3 coding DNA: TGTGCCAGCAGTCTATCGGCAGGGGGCCTTCGAACTGAAGCTTTCTTT. Protein: CASSLSAGGLRTEAFF.

This clonotype was counted between two and nine times. The rearrangement joins TRBV6-1 to TRBJ2-1, with D unclear. V gave up 6 bases and J gave up 10 bases, with 22 bases separating them. The length of the CDR3 is 15 residues. Germline CDR1 MNHNS, CDR2 SASEGT. The CDR3 loop is CASRDPGPGWWEQFF. The CDR3 bases are TGTGCCAGCAGGGACCCGGGCCCAGGTTGGTGGGAGCAGTTCTTC.

The table lists this clonotype with a few counts. This chain connects TRBV13 to TRBJ2-1, with 10 bases fitting TRBD2. Germline values: CDR1 PRHDT, CDR2 FYEKMQ (reference sequence). The CDR3 sequence is 16 residues long. V trimming: 1 base; J trimming: 12 bases; junction bases outside the gene matches: 12. For the CDR3, the DNA is TGTGCCAGCAGCTTAGCCCTAGCGGGAGAGCGGGGCGGGCAGTTCTTC. This encodes CASSLALAGERGGQFF.

This clonotype was seen repeatedly, ten times or more. The chain uses TRBV7-8 and TRBJ2-1; 8 bases agree with TRBD1. This CDR3 has 16 amino acids. V shed 1 base, J shed 3 bases, and the junction held 5 bases outside the gene matches. From germline, CDR1 is SGHVS and CDR2 FQNEAQ. The CDR3 sequence: CASSLVGTGFYNEQFF. CDR3 nucleotides: TGTGCCAGCAGCTTAGTTGGGACAGGATTCTACAATGAGCAGTTCTTC.

The chain employs TRBV7-9 and TRBJ2-7, with D perhaps matching TRBD2 (5 bases). CDR3 size: 15 residues. In germline, CDR1 is SEHNR, CDR2 FQNEAQ (reference sequence). V gave up 5 bases and J gave up 5 bases, with 19 bases separating them. The CDR3 loop reads CASSAEGRRVDEQYF. CDR3 DNA: TGTGCCAGCAGCGCCGAGGGCCGCCGAGTAGACGAGCAGTACTTC.